The 6 T cell receptor beta chains below were found in one sample sequenced in a study of CD8+CD57+ T cells in acquired aplastic anemia. Genomic DNA served as template for TCR beta VDJ and CDR3 profiling. TCRdb re-called the reads through MiXCR, storing one row per CDR3 protein. The sample yields 75,000 to 80,000 distinct CDR3 sequences, about 70% seen once. Patients included in sequencing had previously demonstrated CD8+CD57+ cell expansion by flow cytometry. What was sequenced was sorted CD4+, CD8+, or CD8+CD57+ T cells (not recorded which) from PBMCs. These receptor sequences come from a human donor with aplastic anemia.

J is TRBJ1-1 and V is TRBV30; unclear D gene. Trimming removed 7 bases at V and 5 bases at J, with 11 bases between. Germline lookup yields CDR1 GTSNPN and CDR2 SVGIG (reference sequence). There are 11 residues in the CDR3. The CDR3 is CASQGGTEAFF. The CDR3 nucleotides read TGTGCCTCCCAAGGAGGAACTGAAGCTTTCTTT.

This clonotype occurred a few times. The rearrangement uses TRBV2 and TRBJ2-5, with D unclear. Per the germline V gene, CDR1 is SNHLY and CDR2 is FYNNEI. The CDR3 consists of 12 residues. Trimming removed 6 bases from V and 4 bases from J, with 9 bases in between. CDR3 nucleotides: TGTGCCAGCAGCGGGCAAGGAGAGACCCAGTACTTC. It yields the protein CASSGQGETQYF. Complete variable domain (other parts from reference TRBV2 and TRBJ2-5): EPEVTQTPSHQVTQMGQEVILRCVPISNHLYFYWYRQILGQKVEFLVSFYNNEISEKSEIFDDQFSVERPDGSNFTLKIRSTKLEDSAMYFCASSGQGETQYFGPGTRLLVL.

The chain recombines TRBV2 with TRBJ2-1; 7 bases match TRBD2. The CDR3 length is 15 residues. With V trimmed by 5 bases and J by 6 bases, 10 bases remained unmatched. CDR1 and CDR2 from the germline V gene are SNHLY and FYNNEI. For the CDR3, the DNA is TGTGCCAGCAGTCCGGCGGGAGAAGGGGTCAATGAGCAGTTCTTC. It translates to CASSPAGEGVNEQFF.

This rearrangement joins TRBV7-8 to TRBJ2-5, with 10 positions matching TRBD2. CDR1 and CDR2 (germline): SGHVS, FQNEAQ. Trimming cost V 5 bases and J 4 bases; bases outside gene matches: 10. This CDR3 has 16 residues. DNA for the CDR3: TGTGCCAGCAGCCCCACTCTAGCGGGGGAAGGAGAGACCCAGTACTTC. It yields the protein CASSPTLAGEGETQYF. Using reference TRBV7-8 and TRBJ2-5 for the parts outside the CDR3, the full variable domain is GAGVSQSPRYKVAKRGQDVALRCDPISGHVSLFWYQQALGQGPEFLTYFQNEAQLDKSGLPSDRFFAERPEGSVSTLKIQRTQQEDSAVYLCASSPTLAGEGETQYFGPGTRLLVL.

The CDR3 is CATSEGLRDSQYF. The CDR3 bases are TGTGCCACCAGTGAGGGCCTCCGTGACAGCCAGTACTTC. V is TRBV24-1 and J is TRBJ2-7, with D possibly matching TRBD1 (5 bases). CDR1 and CDR2 (germline): KGHDR, SFDVKD. Trimming pared 4 bases from V and 10 bases from J, leaving 16 bases between. The CDR3 runs 13 residues.

This clonotype was counted once. The chain is built from TRBV20-1 and TRBJ2-5; 10 bases are a match to TRBD2. The J segment lost 4 bases and the V segment lost 4 bases, leaving 6 bases of the junction unmatched. Germline V gives CDR1 DFQATT, CDR2 SNEGSKA (reference sequence). CDR3 size: 14 residues. CDR3 nucleotide sequence: TGCAGTGCTAACCAGCGGGGGGGCCGAGAGACCCAGTACTTC. This sequence encodes CSANQRGGRETQYF.